This entry describes one T cell receptor (beta chain). No antigen is known for it. This CDR3 comprises 14 residues. In germline, CDR1 is MNHNS, CDR2 SASEGT. V was clipped by 2 bases and J by 5 bases; unmatched bases: 3. Generated by immunoSEQ multiplex PCR, the TCRdb table keeps only in-frame clones and is missing some. The sample shows 50,000 to 75,000 clones, 65% to 85% of them seen only once. The sample belongs to a study of OX40 agonist ivuxolimab in advanced cancers. Study findings and constraints: The authors did not determine the antigen specificity of the expanded peripheral T cells.

The receptor was derived from an adult with an advanced solid tumor such as melanoma, head and neck, liver or kidney cancer. The chain is built from TRBV6-1 and TRBJ1-5; TRBD1 matches 7 bases. The sequencing used CD4+ or CD8+ T cells sorted from blood, collected in a trial of the OX40 agonist ivuxolimab. The DNA of the CDR3 is TGTGCCAGCAGTGAAACAGGGGAAGATCAGCCCCAGCATTTT. This gives the protein CASSETGEDQPQHF.